The clone carrying this T cell receptor (beta chain) has ten or more counts. Its antigen is undetermined. It was by two-round multiplex PCR that TCR beta CDR3 was amplified from genomic DNA. The first round of PCR was done with primers that matched each TRBV and TRBJ gene. In TCRdb, the multiplex PCR reads were re-called with MiXCR into one record per CDR3 protein. The data hold over 15,000 distinct CDR3 sequences, with more than 25% observed a single time. Germline lookup yields CDR1 SGHTA and CDR2 FQGNSA. This CDR3 has 14 residues. Between the trimmed V and J ends, which lost 0 bases and 0 bases, there was a span of 5 bases. This sample is drawn from a study of prognosis after radiotherapy for stage I lung cancer. Across the study: Development of distant metastases after radiotherapy was seen in several patients at a median of approximately seven months, with no significant progression in some 14. Study outcomes and limitations: Among patients who developed distant metastases, Shannon entropy after stereotactic body radiation therapy was lower.

The chain combines TRBV7-2 with TRBJ1-2; D is unclear. Sequencing used PBMCs, obtained before or after stereotactic body radiation therapy (not recorded which). The receptor was isolated from a donor over 45 with non-small cell lung cancer. The CDR3 DNA sequence: TGTGCCAGCAGCTTAGCGCAGGCTAACTATGGCTACACCTTC. The encoded protein is CASSLAQANYGYTF.